Here is one TCR beta chain with its context. How the authors handled the data: Estimation of nucleated cell counts relied on the amplification of reference gene primers. Assay: immunoSEQ multiplex PCR; the TCRdb copy retains only in-frame clones and omits some. D and trimming come from the DNA, and the V and J calls and clone size come from that table. The sample has about 41,000 clones, about 86% seen once. The data originate from a study of blood T cell repertoires in COVID-19. The clonotype was recovered from a man in his forties with COVID-19, enrolled during active disease. The source material was peripheral blood.

As DNA, the CDR3 is TGTGCTGGAAGCGGGACCCACCAAGAGACCCAGTACTTC. This gives the protein CAGSGTHQETQYF. V usage is TRBV30 and J usage is TRBJ2-5; 7 bases fit TRBD2. This CDR3 is 13 amino acids long. CDR1 and CDR2 from the germline V gene are GTSNPN and SVGIG (reference sequence).